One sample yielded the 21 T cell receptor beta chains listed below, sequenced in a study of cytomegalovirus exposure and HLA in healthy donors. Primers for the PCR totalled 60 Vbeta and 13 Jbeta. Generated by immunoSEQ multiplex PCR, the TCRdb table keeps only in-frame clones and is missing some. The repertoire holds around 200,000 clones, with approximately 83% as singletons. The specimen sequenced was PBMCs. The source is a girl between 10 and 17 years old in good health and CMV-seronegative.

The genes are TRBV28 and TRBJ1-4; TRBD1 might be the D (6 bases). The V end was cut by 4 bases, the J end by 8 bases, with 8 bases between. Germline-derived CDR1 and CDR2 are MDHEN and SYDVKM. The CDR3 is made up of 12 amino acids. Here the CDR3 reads CASSSGAEKLFF. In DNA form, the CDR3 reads TGTGCCAGCAGTTCAGGGGCAGAAAAACTGTTTTTT.

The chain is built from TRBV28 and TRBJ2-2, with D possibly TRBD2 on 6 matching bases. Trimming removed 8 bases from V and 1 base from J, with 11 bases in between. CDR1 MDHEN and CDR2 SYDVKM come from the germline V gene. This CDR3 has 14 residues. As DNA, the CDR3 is TGTGCCAGCGTTGCCGGGGGGAACACCGGGGAGCTGTTTTTT. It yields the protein CASVAGGNTGELFF.

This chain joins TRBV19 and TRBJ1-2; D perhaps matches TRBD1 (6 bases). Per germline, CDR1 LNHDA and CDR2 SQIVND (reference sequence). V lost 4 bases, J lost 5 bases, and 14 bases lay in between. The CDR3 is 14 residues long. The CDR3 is CASSRPGTHYGYTF. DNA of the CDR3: TGTGCCAGTAGTAGGCCCGGGACACATTATGGCTACACCTTC.

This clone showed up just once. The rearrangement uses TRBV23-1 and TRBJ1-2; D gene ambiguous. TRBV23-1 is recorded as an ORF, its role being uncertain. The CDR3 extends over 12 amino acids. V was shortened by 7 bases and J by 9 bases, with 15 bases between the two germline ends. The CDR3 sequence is CASTTRRRRYTF. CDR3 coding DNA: TGCGCCAGCACCACAAGGAGGAGACGCTACACCTTC.

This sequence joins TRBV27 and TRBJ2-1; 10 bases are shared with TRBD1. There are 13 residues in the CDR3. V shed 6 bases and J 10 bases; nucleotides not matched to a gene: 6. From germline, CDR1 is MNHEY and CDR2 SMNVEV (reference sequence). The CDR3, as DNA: TGTGCCAGCAGGGGACAGGGGTCGGGGGAGCAGTTCTTC. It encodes CASRGQGSGEQFF.

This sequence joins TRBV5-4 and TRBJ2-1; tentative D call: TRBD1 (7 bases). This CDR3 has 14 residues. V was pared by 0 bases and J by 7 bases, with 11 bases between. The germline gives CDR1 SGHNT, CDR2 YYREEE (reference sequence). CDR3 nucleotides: TGTGCCAGCAGCTTGGACAGGGGAGGTAATGAGCAGTTCTTC. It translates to CASSLDRGGNEQFF.

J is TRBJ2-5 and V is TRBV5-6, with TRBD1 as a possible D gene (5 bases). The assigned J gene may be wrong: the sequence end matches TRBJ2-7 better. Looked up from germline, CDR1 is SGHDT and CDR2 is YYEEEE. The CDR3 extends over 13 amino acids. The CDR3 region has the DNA TGTGCCAGCAGCTTAAGGGGTTCCTACGAGCAGTACTTC. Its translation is CASSLRGSYEQYF.

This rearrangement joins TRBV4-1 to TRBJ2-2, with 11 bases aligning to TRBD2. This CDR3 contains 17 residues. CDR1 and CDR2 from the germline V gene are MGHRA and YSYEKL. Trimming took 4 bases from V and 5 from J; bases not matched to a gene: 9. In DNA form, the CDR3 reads TGCGCCAGCAGCCGAGCTATTAGCGGGGGGGCGACCGGGGAGCTGTTTTTT. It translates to CASSRAISGGATGELFF.

This chain's CDR3 is CASSLGGGSEQYF. The DNA of the CDR3 is TGTGCCAGCAGCTTAGGGGGGGGGTCCGAGCAGTACTTC. The chain couples TRBV7-8 to TRBJ2-7; the match to TRBD2 covers 7 bases. Germline assignment: CDR1 SGHVS and CDR2 FQNEAQ. The CDR3 is 13 amino acids. Germline trimming cut 1 base from V and 6 bases from J; bases unmatched to any gene: 3.

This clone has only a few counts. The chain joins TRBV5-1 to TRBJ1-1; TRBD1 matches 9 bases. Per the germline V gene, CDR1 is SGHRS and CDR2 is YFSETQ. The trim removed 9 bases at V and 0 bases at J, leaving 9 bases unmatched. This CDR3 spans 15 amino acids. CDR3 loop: CATGETGGMNTEAFF. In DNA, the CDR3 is TGCGCCACCGGCGAAACAGGGGGCATGAACACTGAAGCTTTCTTT.

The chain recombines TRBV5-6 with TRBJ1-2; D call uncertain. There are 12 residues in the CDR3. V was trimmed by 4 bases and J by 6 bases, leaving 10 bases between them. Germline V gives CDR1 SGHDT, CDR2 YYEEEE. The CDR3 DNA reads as TGTGCCAGCAGCCCCGGGTATAATGGCTACACCTTC. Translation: CASSPGYNGYTF. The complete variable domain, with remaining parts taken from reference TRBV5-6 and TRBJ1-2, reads DAGVTQSPTHLIKTRGQQVTLRCSPKSGHDTVSWYQQALGQGPQFIFQYYEEEERQRGNFPDRFSGHQFPNYSSELNVNALLLGDSALYLCASSPGYNGYTFGSGTRLTVV.

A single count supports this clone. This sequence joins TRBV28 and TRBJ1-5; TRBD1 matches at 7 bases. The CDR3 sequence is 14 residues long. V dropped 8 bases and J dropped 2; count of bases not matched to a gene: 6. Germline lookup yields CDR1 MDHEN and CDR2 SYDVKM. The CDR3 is CASHEGQGNQPQHF. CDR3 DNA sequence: TGTGCCAGCCACGAAGGACAGGGCAATCAGCCCCAGCATTTT.

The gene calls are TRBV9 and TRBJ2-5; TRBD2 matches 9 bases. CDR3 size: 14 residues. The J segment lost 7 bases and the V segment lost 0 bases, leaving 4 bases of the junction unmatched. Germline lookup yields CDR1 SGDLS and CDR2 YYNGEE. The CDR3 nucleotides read TGTGCCAGCAGCGTAGTTCCAGCGGGGGGGACCCAGTACTTC. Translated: CASSVVPAGGTQYF.

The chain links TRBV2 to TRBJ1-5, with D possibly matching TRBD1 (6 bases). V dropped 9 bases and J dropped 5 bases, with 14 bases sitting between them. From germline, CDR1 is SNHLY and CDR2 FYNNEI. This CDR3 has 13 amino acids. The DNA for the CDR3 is TGTGCCAGTCGACAGGACAGATATCAGCCCCAGCATTTT. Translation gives CASRQDRYQPQHF.

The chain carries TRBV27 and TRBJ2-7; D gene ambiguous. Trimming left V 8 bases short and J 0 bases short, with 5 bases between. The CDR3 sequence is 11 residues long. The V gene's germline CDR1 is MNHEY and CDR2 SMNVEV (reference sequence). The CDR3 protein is CASANSYEQYF. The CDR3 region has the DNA TGTGCCAGCGCGAACTCCTACGAGCAGTACTTC.

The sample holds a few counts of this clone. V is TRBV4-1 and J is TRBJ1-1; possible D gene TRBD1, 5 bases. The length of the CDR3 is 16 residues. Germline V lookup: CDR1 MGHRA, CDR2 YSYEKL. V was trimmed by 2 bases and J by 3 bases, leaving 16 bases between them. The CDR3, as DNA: TGCGCCAGCAGCCAACGAGGACAAGCCACGGACACTGAAGCTTTCTTT. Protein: CASSQRGQATDTEAFF.

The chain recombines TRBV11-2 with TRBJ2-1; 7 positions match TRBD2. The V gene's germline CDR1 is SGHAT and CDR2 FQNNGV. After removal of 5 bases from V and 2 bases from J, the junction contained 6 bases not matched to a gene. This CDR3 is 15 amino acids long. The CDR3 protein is CASSPSGTTYNEQFF. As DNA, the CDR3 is TGTGCCAGCAGCCCGAGCGGGACCACCTACAATGAGCAGTTCTTC.

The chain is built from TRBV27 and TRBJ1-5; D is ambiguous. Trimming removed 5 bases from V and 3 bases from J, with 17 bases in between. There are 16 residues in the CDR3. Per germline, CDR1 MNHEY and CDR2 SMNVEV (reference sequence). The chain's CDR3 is CASSPRGGEVNQPQHF. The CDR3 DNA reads TGTGCCAGCAGTCCCCGGGGTGGGGAGGTCAATCAGCCCCAGCATTTT.

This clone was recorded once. The CDR3 DNA follows: TGTGCCAGCAGCTTAGGGGGACAGATAGTCTATGGCTACACCTTC. Its protein is CASSLGGQIVYGYTF. The V and J genes are TRBV7-8 and TRBJ1-2; 7 bases align to TRBD1. The V gene's germline CDR1 is SGHVS and CDR2 FQNEAQ. J gave up 4 bases and V 1 base, and 6 bases lay outside the gene matches. The CDR3 covers 15 residues.

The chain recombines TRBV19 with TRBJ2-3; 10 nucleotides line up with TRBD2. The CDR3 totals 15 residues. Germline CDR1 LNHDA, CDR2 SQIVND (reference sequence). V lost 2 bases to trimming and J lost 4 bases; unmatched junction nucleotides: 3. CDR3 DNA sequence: TGTGCCAGTAGTATATCTAGCGGGAGCCCAGATACGCAGTATTTT. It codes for CASSISSGSPDTQYF.

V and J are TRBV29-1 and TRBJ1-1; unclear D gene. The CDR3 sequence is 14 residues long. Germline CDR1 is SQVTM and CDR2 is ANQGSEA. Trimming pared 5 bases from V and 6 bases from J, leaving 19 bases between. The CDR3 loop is CSVQKVPEAPEAFF. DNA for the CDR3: TGCAGCGTTCAAAAGGTCCCGGAGGCCCCTGAAGCTTTCTTT.